This TCR beta chain was retrieved from a study of technical replicates of blood from a handful of donors. Sequencing used immunoSEQ multiplex PCR; TCRdb keeps in-frame clones, though not all of them. The repertoire has about 83,000 clones, just over 95% of them found once; the top ten carry about 0.33%. Germline values: CDR1 MDHEN, CDR2 SYDVKM. The ends lost 6 bases at V and 0 bases at J; junction bases unmatched: 3. The CDR3 is 14 residues long. The sequence was obtained from a human donor in good health. The specimen was T cells isolated from PBMCs. V is TRBV28 and J is TRBJ2-3; 7 nucleotides line up with TRBD2. The CDR3 DNA reads as TGTGCCAGCAGGAGCGGGACTAGCACAGATACGCAGTATTTT. Translation: CASRSGTSTDTQYF. Using reference TRBV28 and TRBJ2-3 for the parts outside the CDR3, the full variable domain is DVKVTQSSRYLVKRTGEKVFLECVQDMDHENMFWYRQDPGLGLRLIYFSYDVKMKEKGDIPEGYSVSREKKERFSLILESASTNQTSMYLCASRSGTSTDTQYFGPGTRLTVL.